The 16 T cell receptor beta chains in this list originate from one sample, sequenced in a study of T cells in pancreatic ductal adenocarcinoma. Profiled with immunoSEQ multiplex PCR; TCRdb holds only in-frame clones, not every one. The sample lists roughly 100,000 clones, about 95% occurring once. Selected pancreatic ductal adenocarcinoma patients had undergone surgery without neoadjuvant therapy. Sequencing was carried out using PBMCs. The receptors originated from a human donor with pancreatic ductal adenocarcinoma.

V and J are TRBV4-1 and TRBJ2-1; 14 bases agree with TRBD2. CDR3 size: 22 residues. Germline V gene sequence: CDR1 MGHRA, CDR2 YSYEKL. The V gene end was trimmed by 2 bases and the J gene end by 5 bases; junction bases not matched to a gene: 20. The CDR3 nucleotides read TGCGCCAGCAGCCAACACCAGTTGGACATAGGACTAGCGGGAGGCTCGGACAATGAGCAGTTCTTC. Translation gives CASSQHQLDIGLAGGSDNEQFF.

This clone has a handful of counts. This chain links TRBV9 with TRBJ1-4, with D possibly being TRBD1 (6 bases). CDR3 length: 15 residues. Per the germline V gene, CDR1 is SGDLS and CDR2 is YYNGEE. V lost 0 bases and J 3 bases, leaving 9 bases between the germline ends. CDR3 nucleotides: TGTGCCAGCAGCGTAGGGGGGCCGTCTAATGAAAAACTGTTTTTT. Amino acids: CASSVGGPSNEKLFF.

This clone was detected a few times. The chain employs TRBV7-9 and TRBJ2-5; TRBD2 is a possible D gene (6 bases). V was clipped by 5 bases and J by 5 bases, with 18 bases between them. This CDR3 is 15 amino acids long. The germline CDR1 and CDR2 sequences are SEHNR and FQNEAQ (reference sequence). The CDR3 DNA reads as TGTGCCAGCAGCGCTTTGACTAGGTCCCGGGAGACCCAGTACTTC. As protein: CASSALTRSRETQYF.

The V gene is TRBV9, the J gene TRBJ1-4; 9 bases agree with TRBD1. The CDR3 covers 15 residues. The germline gives CDR1 SGDLS, CDR2 YYNGEE. The V and J ends lost 3 bases and 8 bases, in that order; junction bases with no gene match: 8. The CDR3 nucleotides are TGTGCCAGCAGCGAAAAGACAGGGGGTAGAGAAAAACTGTTTTTT. Encoded protein: CASSEKTGGREKLFF.

The CDR3 protein is CASSFNTDTQYF. The DNA for the CDR3 is TGTGCCAGCAGTTTCAACACAGATACGCAGTATTTT. The J gene is TRBJ2-3, the V gene TRBV28, with D unresolved. The CDR3 consists of 12 residues. The germline gives CDR1 MDHEN, CDR2 SYDVKM. Trimming pared 3 bases from V and 2 bases from J, leaving 3 bases between. The complete variable domain, with remaining parts taken from reference TRBV28 and TRBJ2-3, reads DVKVTQSSRYLVKRTGEKVFLECVQDMDHENMFWYRQDPGLGLRLIYFSYDVKMKEKGDIPEGYSVSREKKERFSLILESASTNQTSMYLCASSFNTDTQYFGPGTRLTVL.

The chain couples TRBV29-1 to TRBJ2-7; TRBD1 aligns across 7 bases. The CDR3 is made up of 15 amino acids. The junction had 11 bases not matched to a gene; V was cut back by 6 bases and J by 0 bases. The germline CDR1 and CDR2 sequences are SQVTM and ANQGSEA. CDR3 sequence: CSVVNRDRSSYEQYF. CDR3 sequence (DNA): TGCAGCGTCGTCAACCGGGACAGAAGCTCCTACGAGCAGTACTTC.

The rearrangement uses TRBV5-4 and TRBJ2-3, with 13 bases aligning to TRBD2. Germline loops: CDR1 SGHNT, CDR2 YYREEE (reference sequence). V was clipped by 3 bases and J by 0 bases; unmatched bases: 7. This CDR3 spans 18 amino acids. The CDR3 spells CASSSGLAGFSSTDTQYF. CDR3 nucleotides: TGTGCCAGCAGCTCGGGACTAGCGGGATTCTCTAGCACAGATACGCAGTATTTT.

CDR3 amino acids: CSVAAIDTDTQYF. The CDR3 DNA is TGCAGCGTTGCCGCTATAGACACAGATACGCAGTATTTT. V usage is TRBV29-1 and J usage is TRBJ2-3; D gene unclear. The CDR3 covers 13 residues. Germline-derived CDR1 and CDR2 are SQVTM and ANQGSEA. Trimming left V 4 bases short and J 2 bases short, with 10 bases between.

The table lists this clone with a count of one. The chain is built from TRBV7-2 and TRBJ2-1, with 8 bases that match TRBD1. The germline V gene encodes CDR1 SGHTA and CDR2 FQGNSA. Losses at the gene ends were 2 bases for V and 4 bases for J; bases not matched to a gene: 4. This CDR3 has 15 residues. CDR3 sequence: CASSLTRQGYNEQFF. In nucleotides, the CDR3 is TGTGCCAGCAGCTTAACAAGACAGGGGTACAATGAGCAGTTCTTC.

This chain joins TRBV13 and TRBJ2-7; unclear D gene. The CDR3 runs to 15 residues. Trimming cost V 0 bases and J 0 bases, with 9 bases left between them. Germline CDR1 reads PRHDT; CDR2 reads FYEKMQ (reference sequence). CDR3 DNA sequence: TGTGCCAGCAGCTTAGGCTCAGGTTCCTCCTACGAGCAGTACTTC. As protein: CASSLGSGSSYEQYF.

A remark on this clone: The likely explanation is a read error, given a far larger clone one base away. This sequence joins TRBV11-2 and TRBJ1-4; 9 nucleotides match TRBD1. The CDR3 totals 19 residues. V lost 5 bases and J lost 7; bases outside the gene matches: 20. Germline CDR1 and CDR2: SGHAT and FQNNGV. The CDR3 reads CASSQLPGTGKMSGEKLFF. Here the CDR3 DNA reads TGTGCCAGCAGCCAACTCCCCGGGACAGGGAAGATGTCGGGTGAAAAACTGTTTTTT.

The chain uses TRBV21-1 and TRBJ2-1; whether TRBD1, the table's D call, matches the DNA was not checked. TRBV21-1 is marked as a pseudogene. The CDR3 contains 16 residues. The CDR3 region has the DNA TGTGCCAGCAGCACTGCAGGGGGCACAGGCCACAATGAGCAGTTCTTC. Translated, it gives CASSTAGGTGHNEQFF.

This chain connects TRBV27 to TRBJ1-4; 7 bases are a match to TRBD1. Germline values: CDR1 MNHEY, CDR2 SMNVEV (reference sequence). Germline trimming cut 5 bases from V and 8 bases from J; bases unmatched to any gene: 8. The CDR3 is 14 residues long. CDR3 amino acids: CASSNTGVREKLFF. CDR3 bases: TGTGCCAGCAGTAACACAGGGGTTCGAGAAAAACTGTTTTTT.

The rearrangement joins TRBV4-1 to TRBJ2-3; 10 nucleotides match TRBD2. Germline assignment: CDR1 MGHRA and CDR2 YSYEKL. Losses at the gene ends were 3 bases for V and 2 bases for J; bases not matched to a gene: 8. The CDR3 has 17 residues. CDR3 amino acids: CASSQRRLAGSTDTQYF. Here the CDR3 DNA reads TGCGCCAGCAGCCAGAGAAGACTAGCGGGCTCCACAGATACGCAGTATTTT.

The J gene is TRBJ2-7, the V gene TRBV5-1, with 9 bases matching TRBD2. CDR1 is SGHRS, CDR2 YFSETQ, per germline. Trimming at V came to 5 bases and at J to 5 bases, leaving 8 bases not matched to a gene. The CDR3 is 14 residues long. The DNA for the CDR3 is TGCGCCAGCAGTGCGGGAGGGACGGCCCACGAGCAGTACTTC. It translates to CASSAGGTAHEQYF.

This clone was observed a single time. The V gene is TRBV27, the J gene TRBJ2-7; 10 bases fit TRBD2. Germline V gives CDR1 MNHEY, CDR2 SMNVEV (reference sequence). The CDR3 loop spans 15 amino acids. V shed 6 bases and J 9 bases; nucleotides not matched to a gene: 14. The CDR3 protein is CASSPRRTSGVGQYF. The CDR3 nucleotides are TGTGCCAGCAGCCCTCGTCGGACTAGCGGTGTTGGGCAGTACTTC.